The 30 T cell receptor beta chains below come from one sample, sequenced in a study of cytomegalovirus exposure and HLA in healthy donors. In the PCR, 60 Vbeta and 13 Jbeta primers were used. Measured with immunoSEQ multiplex PCR; TCRdb has only the in-frame clones, and not every one. The sample includes fewer than 250,000 clones, 82% seen only once; the top ten take roughly 5.5%. Sample: PBMCs. The receptor source for this set is a man between 35 and 55 years old in good health and CMV-seropositive.

V usage is TRBV10-3 and J usage is TRBJ1-5, with TRBD1 matching 9 bases. V trimming: 4 bases; J trimming: 6 bases; junction bases outside the gene matches: 7. CDR1 and CDR2 from the germline V gene are ENHRY and SYGVKD. The CDR3 consists of 15 residues. The CDR3 nucleotides are TGTGCCATCAGTGGTTCGGGACAGGGTATTCAGCCCCAGCATTTT. Its translation is CAISGSGQGIQPQHF.

This sequence joins TRBV5-1 and TRBJ2-7; 11 bases map to TRBD2. Trimming took 5 bases from V and 2 from J; bases not matched to a gene: 9. This CDR3 has 16 amino acids. Germline lookup yields CDR1 SGHRS and CDR2 YFSETQ. The CDR3 loop is CASRQAGTSGPYEQYF. For the CDR3, the DNA is TGCGCCAGCAGGCAAGCCGGGACTAGCGGCCCCTACGAGCAGTACTTC.

The CDR3 sequence: CASSHKNTEAFF. The DNA for the CDR3 is TGTGCCAGTAGCCACAAGAACACTGAAGCTTTCTTT. The rearrangement uses TRBV19 and TRBJ1-1; D not resolved. Germline CDR1 and CDR2: LNHDA and SQIVND (reference sequence). The CDR3 loop spans 12 amino acids. Trimming cost V 6 bases and J 1 base, with 6 bases left between them.

CDR3 amino acids: CASSSLLAPLEGEQFF. CDR3 sequence (DNA): TGTGCCAGCAGCTCGCTACTAGCGCCTCTGGAAGGTGAGCAGTTCTTC. The V gene is TRBV11-2, the J gene TRBJ2-1; TRBD2 matches at 7 bases. The CDR3 covers 16 residues. J lost 9 bases, V lost 4 bases, and 15 bases had no gene match. Germline CDR1 reads SGHAT; CDR2 reads FQNNGV.

The chain recombines TRBV18 with TRBJ2-3, with D possibly being TRBD2 (5 bases). Trimming removed 0 bases at V and 0 bases at J, with 13 bases between. The CDR3 runs to 17 residues. Germline V gives CDR1 KGHSH, CDR2 LQKENI. The CDR3 here is CASSPPGSRTSTDTQYF. CDR3 DNA: TGTGCCAGCTCACCACCGGGGAGTAGGACTAGCACAGATACGCAGTATTTT.

The chain couples TRBV7-2 to TRBJ2-3; possible D gene TRBD2, 6 bases. The germline V gene has CDR1 SGHTA and CDR2 FQGNSA. This CDR3 spans 16 amino acids. Trimming stripped 0 bases from V and 2 bases from J, with 12 bases between. The CDR3 protein is CASSLATSRNTDTQYF. CDR3 nucleotide sequence: TGTGCCAGCAGCTTAGCTACTAGCAGGAACACAGATACGCAGTATTTT.

The chain links TRBV7-2 to TRBJ1-2; maybe TRBD1 (5 bases). Germline V gene lookup returns CDR1 SGHTA and CDR2 FQGNSA. There are 15 residues in the CDR3. V was pared by 2 bases and J by 0 bases, with 10 bases between. CDR3 coding DNA: TGTGCCAGCAGCTTAAGACAGACCACTAACTATGGCTACACCTTC. As protein: CASSLRQTTNYGYTF.

V usage is TRBV10-3 and J usage is TRBJ2-5, with 8 bases lining up with TRBD2. This CDR3 spans 15 amino acids. Unmatched junction bases numbered 8, after V lost 3 bases and J lost 5 bases. Looked up from germline, CDR1 is ENHRY and CDR2 is SYGVKD. The DNA for the CDR3 is TGTGCCATCAGTGAAGGCGGGAGGCCCGGGGAGACCCAGTACTTC. It translates to CAISEGGRPGETQYF.

The chain is built from TRBV4-1 and TRBJ1-5, with 9 positions matching TRBD1. CDR3 length equals 15 residues. Germline assignment: CDR1 MGHRA and CDR2 YSYEKL. J gave up 6 bases and V 3 bases, and 6 bases lay outside the gene matches. CDR3 in amino acids: CASSQGQGAAQPQHF. The CDR3 coding sequence is TGCGCCAGCAGCCAGGGACAGGGAGCCGCTCAGCCCCAGCATTTT.

V gene TRBV6-6 combines with J gene TRBJ2-1; a weak D match, TRBD1 (5 bases). Germline CDR1 MNHNY, CDR2 SVGAGI (reference sequence). V lost 2 bases, J lost 7 bases, and 15 bases lay in between. The CDR3 extends over 15 amino acids. The CDR3 sequence is CASSYTWGFSNEQFF. The DNA of the CDR3 is TGTGCCAGCAGTTACACGTGGGGCTTCTCTAATGAGCAGTTCTTC.

The chain joins TRBV11-3 to TRBJ2-7; a possible D gene is TRBD1 (6 bases). The V and J ends lost 2 bases and 6 bases respectively, with 11 bases between them. The CDR3 runs 13 residues. Germline V gene data show CDR1 as SGHNT and CDR2 as YENEEA. CDR3 DNA: TGTGCCAGCAGCTTATGGCAGGGGTCCGAGCAGTACGTC. It codes for CASSLWQGSEQYV.

The genes are TRBV7-9 and TRBJ1-1, with TRBD1 matching 7 bases. Unmatched junction bases numbered 8, after V lost 5 bases and J lost 8 bases. The CDR3 is 13 amino acids. Per germline, CDR1 SEHNR and CDR2 FQNEAQ (reference sequence). The CDR3 spells CASSTRQGREAFF. The CDR3 DNA reads as TGTGCCAGCAGCACCAGACAGGGCAGAGAAGCTTTCTTT.

The J gene is TRBJ1-1, the V gene TRBV19; no firm D call. V lost 5 bases and J 0 bases, leaving 16 bases between the germline ends. Germline-derived CDR1 and CDR2 are LNHDA and SQIVND (reference sequence). The CDR3 runs to 16 residues. The CDR3 DNA reads TGTGCCAGTAGTTCGGGGTTTAGTTTCTTGAACACTGAAGCTTTCTTT. It codes for CASSSGFSFLNTEAFF.

The V call is TRBV5-4, the J call TRBJ2-5; 8 bases fit TRBD2. V trimming: 5 bases; J trimming: 3 bases; junction bases outside the gene matches: 3. Germline CDR1 reads SGHNT; CDR2 reads YYREEE (reference sequence). The CDR3 totals 13 residues. The CDR3 sequence: CASRSGLEETQYF. Here the CDR3 DNA reads TGTGCCAGCAGATCGGGACTAGAAGAGACCCAGTACTTC.

This chain joins TRBV7-9 and TRBJ2-3; D is unclear. Trimming took off 3 bases at V and 0 bases at J, with 10 bases between the two ends. This CDR3 has 15 amino acids. Per germline, CDR1 SEHNR and CDR2 FQNEAQ (reference sequence). The DNA of the CDR3 is TGTGCCAGCAGCTTCTACAGAGCTAGCACAGATACGCAGTATTTT. Translated, it gives CASSFYRASTDTQYF.

The rearrangement joins TRBV4-1 to TRBJ2-2, with a weak D call TRBD2 (5 bases). The germline V gene encodes CDR1 MGHRA and CDR2 YSYEKL. The V and J ends lost 4 bases and 5 bases respectively, with 17 bases between them. The CDR3 contains 16 residues. The CDR3 protein is CASSPEVGRGTGELFF. The CDR3 nucleotides read TGCGCCAGCAGCCCCGAGGTAGGGCGAGGGACCGGGGAGCTGTTTTTT.

This clone turned up a few times. The gene calls are TRBV6-1 and TRBJ2-5; 14 bases are a match to TRBD2. The germline V gene encodes CDR1 MNHNS and CDR2 SASEGT. J was trimmed by 5 bases and V by 4 bases; bases with no gene match: 6. The CDR3 is 16 amino acids. CDR3 in amino acids: CASSVGTSGSGETQYF. In DNA, the CDR3 is TGTGCCAGCAGTGTCGGGACTAGCGGGAGTGGCGAGACCCAGTACTTC.

Worth noting for this clone: A read error may account for a junction end that differs from germline. The rearrangement joins TRBV7-7 to TRBJ1-5, with 7 positions matching TRBD1. This CDR3 is 19 amino acids long. Germline values: CDR1 SSHAT, CDR2 FNYEAQ (reference sequence). The CDR3 sequence: CASSSLRDSPRKANQPQHF. The DNA of the CDR3 is TGTGCTAGCAGCTCCCTCCGGGACAGTCCGCGGAAGGCAAATCAGCCCCAGCATTTT.

The V call is TRBV9, the J call TRBJ2-1; the match to TRBD2 covers 9 bases. This CDR3 contains 17 residues. V shed 0 bases and J 2 bases; nucleotides not matched to a gene: 6. CDR1 is SGDLS and CDR2 is YYNGEE in the germline V gene. The CDR3 region has the DNA TGTGCCAGCAGCGTAGAAGGGGCGGGAGGGCCCTACAATGAGCAGTTCTTC. This codes for CASSVEGAGGPYNEQFF.

V usage is TRBV19 and J usage is TRBJ1-4; 7 bases fit TRBD1. Losses at the gene ends were 5 bases for V and 3 bases for J; bases not matched to a gene: 3. Germline V CDR1 and CDR2: LNHDA, SQIVND (reference sequence). The CDR3 is 14 amino acids. In DNA form, the CDR3 reads TGTGCCAGTAGTGGGACAGCAGCTAATGAAAAACTGTTTTTT. This encodes CASSGTAANEKLFF.

V and J are TRBV5-4 and TRBJ2-7; perhaps TRBD2 as D (5 bases). Between the trimmed V and J ends, which lost 3 bases and 7 bases, there was a span of 23 bases. This CDR3 has 16 amino acids. Germline loops: CDR1 SGHNT, CDR2 YYREEE (reference sequence). DNA for the CDR3: TGTGCCAGCAGCTCCTGGGGTGACGGGTCTGGGAGAGAGCAGTACGTC. Its protein product is CASSSWGDGSGREQYV.

The chain joins TRBV29-1 to TRBJ1-1, with D maybe TRBD1 (6 bases). Germline V gives CDR1 SQVTM, CDR2 ANQGSEA. The CDR3 is made up of 17 amino acids. Trimming cost V 2 bases and J 1 base, with 20 bases left between them. DNA for the CDR3: TGCAGCGTTGAAAGGTCGGCAGGGGCGGTACGGAACACTGAAGCTTTCTTT. This codes for CSVERSAGAVRNTEAFF.

Notes on this clone: This same CDR3 is encoded by further DNA sequences in the sample. The J gene is TRBJ2-3, the V gene TRBV5-1, with 9 nucleotides matching TRBD2. Germline V gene sequence: CDR1 SGHRS, CDR2 YFSETQ. J gave up 4 bases and V 0 bases, and 3 bases lay outside the gene matches. The CDR3 extends over 15 amino acids. The CDR3 sequence: CASSLGLAGPDTQYF. The DNA of the CDR3 is TGCGCCAGCAGCTTGGGTCTAGCGGGGCCAGATACGCAGTATTTT.

The chain couples TRBV7-3 to TRBJ2-2; TRBD1 matches 8 bases. This CDR3 has 15 residues. Trimming took 5 bases from V and 4 from J; bases not matched to a gene: 6. Germline CDR1 SGHTA, CDR2 FQGTGA. The CDR3 loop is CASSLGQGSTGELFF. DNA of the CDR3: TGTGCCAGCAGCCTAGGACAGGGATCCACCGGGGAGCTGTTTTTT.

In its sample, this clone was seen once. V is TRBV29-1 and J is TRBJ2-1; 9 bases match TRBD1. The CDR3 is 15 residues long. Germline CDR1 and CDR2: SQVTM and ANQGSEA. The ends lost 7 bases at V and 4 bases at J; junction bases unmatched: 11. CDR3 DNA sequence: TGCAGCGCCCTAACGACAGGGGGAGGATACAATGAGCAGTTCTTC. Its translation is CSALTTGGGYNEQFF.

The genes are TRBV7-8 and TRBJ2-3; the D gene is possibly TRBD1 (6 bases). The CDR3 is 14 amino acids. V lost 7 bases and J 3 bases, leaving 14 bases between the germline ends. Germline lookup yields CDR1 SGHVS and CDR2 FQNEAQ. CDR3 sequence reads: CASNEQGLTDTQYF. In DNA, the CDR3 is TGTGCCAGCAACGAACAGGGTTTAACAGATACGCAGTATTTT.

The chain couples TRBV6-1 to TRBJ2-1; D possibly corresponds to TRBD2 (6 bases). Trimming left V 0 bases short and J 0 bases short, with 6 bases between. The CDR3 has 15 residues. Germline CDR1 reads MNHNS; CDR2 reads SASEGT. Here the CDR3 DNA reads TGTGCCAGCAGTGAAGCGGGACTCTCCTACAATGAGCAGTTCTTC. Its translation is CASSEAGLSYNEQFF.

The gene calls are TRBV5-4 and TRBJ2-7; 7 nucleotides agree with TRBD1. The germline V gene has CDR1 SGHNT and CDR2 YYREEE (reference sequence). V lost 4 bases to trimming and J lost 6 bases; unmatched junction nucleotides: 13. The CDR3 runs 15 residues. The CDR3 here is CASSHRGSYPLEQYF. The CDR3 nucleotides are TGTGCCAGCAGCCACAGGGGAAGTTATCCCCTCGAGCAGTACTTC.

The rearrangement uses TRBV6-1 and TRBJ1-5, with D unresolved. CDR1 and CDR2 (germline): MNHNS, SASEGT. V was clipped by 8 bases and J by 0 bases, with 11 bases between them. The CDR3 runs 14 residues. CDR3 loop: CASVRGNSNQPQHF. The CDR3 coding sequence is TGTGCCAGCGTGCGGGGTAATAGCAATCAGCCCCAGCATTTT.

The rearrangement joins TRBV27 to TRBJ1-2, with TRBD1 as a possible D gene (5 bases). V lost 0 bases, J lost 3 bases, and 14 bases lay in between. This CDR3 is 16 amino acids long. CDR1 and CDR2 (germline): MNHEY, SMNVEV (reference sequence). This CDR3 is CASSLSQGRVDYGYTF. The CDR3 coding sequence is TGTGCCAGCAGTTTATCCCAGGGAAGGGTTGACTATGGCTACACCTTC.